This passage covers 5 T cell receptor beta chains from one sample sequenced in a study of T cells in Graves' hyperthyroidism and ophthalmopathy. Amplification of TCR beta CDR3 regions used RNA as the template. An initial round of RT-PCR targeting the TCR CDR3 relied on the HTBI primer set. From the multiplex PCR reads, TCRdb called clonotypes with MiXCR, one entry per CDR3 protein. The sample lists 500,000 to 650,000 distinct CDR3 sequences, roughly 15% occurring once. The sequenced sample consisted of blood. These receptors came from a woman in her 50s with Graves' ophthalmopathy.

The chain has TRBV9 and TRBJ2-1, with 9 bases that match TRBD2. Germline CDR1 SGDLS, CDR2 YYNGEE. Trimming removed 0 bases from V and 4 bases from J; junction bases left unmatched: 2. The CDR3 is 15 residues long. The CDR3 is CASSVELAGYNEQFF. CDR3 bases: TGTGCCAGCAGCGTAGAGCTAGCGGGGTACAATGAGCAGTTCTTC.

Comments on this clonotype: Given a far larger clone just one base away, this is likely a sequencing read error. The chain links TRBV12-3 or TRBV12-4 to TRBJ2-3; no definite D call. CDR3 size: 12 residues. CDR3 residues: CASGLEGDTQYF. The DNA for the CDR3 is TGTGCCAGCGGTTTGGAAGGAGATACGCAGTATTTT.

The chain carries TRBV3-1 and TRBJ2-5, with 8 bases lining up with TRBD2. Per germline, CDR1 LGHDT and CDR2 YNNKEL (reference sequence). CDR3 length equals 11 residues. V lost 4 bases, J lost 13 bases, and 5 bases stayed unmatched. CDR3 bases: TGTGCCAGCAGCCCCCGGACTAGCCTGTACTTC. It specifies CASSPRTSLYF.

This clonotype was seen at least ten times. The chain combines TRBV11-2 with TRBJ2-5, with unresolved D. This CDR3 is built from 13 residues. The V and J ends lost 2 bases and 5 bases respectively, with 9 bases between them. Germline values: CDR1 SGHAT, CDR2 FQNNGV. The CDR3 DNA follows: TGTGCCAGCAGCTTATGGGTGGGCGAGACCCAGTACTTC. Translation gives CASSLWVGETQYF.

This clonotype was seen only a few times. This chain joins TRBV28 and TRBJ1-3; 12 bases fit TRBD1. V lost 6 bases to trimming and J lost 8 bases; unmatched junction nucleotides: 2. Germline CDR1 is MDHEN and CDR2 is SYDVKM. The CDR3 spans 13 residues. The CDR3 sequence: CASRGTGGYTIYF. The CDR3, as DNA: TGTGCCAGCAGAGGGACAGGGGGCTACACCATATATTTT.